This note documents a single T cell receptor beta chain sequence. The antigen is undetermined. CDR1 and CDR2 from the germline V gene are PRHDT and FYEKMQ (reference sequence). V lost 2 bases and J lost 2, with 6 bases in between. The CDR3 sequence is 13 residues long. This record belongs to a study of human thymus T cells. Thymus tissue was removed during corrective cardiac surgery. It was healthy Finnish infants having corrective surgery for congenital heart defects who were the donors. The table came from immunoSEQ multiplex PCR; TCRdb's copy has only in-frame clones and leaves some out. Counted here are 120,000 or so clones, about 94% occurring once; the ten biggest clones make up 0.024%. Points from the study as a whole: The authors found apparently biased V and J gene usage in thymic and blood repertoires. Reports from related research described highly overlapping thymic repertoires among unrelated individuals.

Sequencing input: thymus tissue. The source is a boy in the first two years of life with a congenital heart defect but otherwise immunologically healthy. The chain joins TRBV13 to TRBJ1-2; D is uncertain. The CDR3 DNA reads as TGTGCCAGCAGCTTAAGGTCCAACTATGGCTACACCTTC. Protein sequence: CASSLRSNYGYTF. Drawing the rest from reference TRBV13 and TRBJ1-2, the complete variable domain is AAGVIQSPRHLIKEKRETATLKCYPIPRHDTVYWYQQGPGQDPQFLISFYEKMQSDKGSIPDRFSAQQFSDYHSELNMSSLELGDSALYFCASSLRSNYGYTFGSGTRLTVV.